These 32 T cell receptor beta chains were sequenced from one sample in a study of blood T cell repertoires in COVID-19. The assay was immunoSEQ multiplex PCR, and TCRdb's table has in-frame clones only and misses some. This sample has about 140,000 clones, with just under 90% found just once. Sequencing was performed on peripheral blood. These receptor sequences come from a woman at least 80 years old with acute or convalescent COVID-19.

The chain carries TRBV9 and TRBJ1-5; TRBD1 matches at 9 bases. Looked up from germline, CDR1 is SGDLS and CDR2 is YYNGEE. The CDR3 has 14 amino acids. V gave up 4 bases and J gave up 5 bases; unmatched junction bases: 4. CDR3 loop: CASSSTGGYQPQHF. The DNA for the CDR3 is TGTGCCAGCAGCTCAACAGGGGGCTATCAGCCCCAGCATTTT.

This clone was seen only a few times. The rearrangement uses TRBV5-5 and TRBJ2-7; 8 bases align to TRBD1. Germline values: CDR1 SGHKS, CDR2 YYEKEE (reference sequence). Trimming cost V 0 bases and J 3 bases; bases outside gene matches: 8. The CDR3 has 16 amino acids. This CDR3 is CASSLGWGTGNYEQYF. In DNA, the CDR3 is TGTGCCAGCAGCTTGGGCTGGGGGACAGGTAACTACGAGCAGTACTTC.

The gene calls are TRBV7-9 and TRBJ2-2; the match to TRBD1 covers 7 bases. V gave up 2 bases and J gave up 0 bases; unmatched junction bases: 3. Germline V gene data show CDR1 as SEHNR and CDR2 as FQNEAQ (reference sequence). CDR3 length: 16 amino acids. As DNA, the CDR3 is TGTGCCAGCAGCTTATCTGGGACAGCGAACACCGGGGAGCTGTTTTTT. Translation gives CASSLSGTANTGELFF.

CDR3 sequence reads: CASSLTGLGNTIYF. The CDR3 DNA is TGTGCCAGCAGTTTGACAGGGCTGGGAAACACCATATATTTT. The chain joins TRBV28 to TRBJ1-3, with 7 bases identical to TRBD1. The CDR3 consists of 14 residues. Per the germline V gene, CDR1 is MDHEN and CDR2 is SYDVKM. With V trimmed by 3 bases and J by 4 bases, 3 bases remained unmatched.

The CDR3 is CASSPRRGRYGYTF. CDR3 nucleotides: TGTGCCAGCTCACCACGCAGGGGTCGGTATGGCTACACCTTC. The V call is TRBV18, the J call TRBJ1-2; possibly TRBD1 for D (6 bases). CDR3 length equals 14 residues. Germline lookup yields CDR1 KGHSH and CDR2 LQKENI. The V and J ends lost 1 base and 5 bases respectively, with 11 bases between them.

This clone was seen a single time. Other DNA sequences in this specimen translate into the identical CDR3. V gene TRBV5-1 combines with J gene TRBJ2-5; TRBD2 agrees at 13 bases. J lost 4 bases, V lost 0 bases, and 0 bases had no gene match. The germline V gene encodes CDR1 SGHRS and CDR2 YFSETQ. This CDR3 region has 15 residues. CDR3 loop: CASSLGLAGGETQYF. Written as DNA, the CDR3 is TGCGCCAGCAGCTTGGGACTAGCGGGGGGAGAGACCCAGTACTTC.

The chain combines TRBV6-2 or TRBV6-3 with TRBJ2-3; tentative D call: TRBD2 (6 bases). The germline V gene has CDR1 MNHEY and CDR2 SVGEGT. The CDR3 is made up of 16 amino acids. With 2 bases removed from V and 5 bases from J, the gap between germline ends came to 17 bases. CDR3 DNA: TGTGCCAGCAGTTACCAGCCTCCTAGCGTGGTAGATACGCAGTATTTT. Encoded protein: CASSYQPPSVVDTQYF.

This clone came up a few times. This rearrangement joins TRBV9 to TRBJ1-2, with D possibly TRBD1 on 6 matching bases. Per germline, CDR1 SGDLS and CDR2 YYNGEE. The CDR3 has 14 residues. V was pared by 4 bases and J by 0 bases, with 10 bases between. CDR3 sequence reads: CASSPRTANYGYTF. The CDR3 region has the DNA TGTGCCAGCAGCCCTCGGACAGCTAACTATGGCTACACCTTC.

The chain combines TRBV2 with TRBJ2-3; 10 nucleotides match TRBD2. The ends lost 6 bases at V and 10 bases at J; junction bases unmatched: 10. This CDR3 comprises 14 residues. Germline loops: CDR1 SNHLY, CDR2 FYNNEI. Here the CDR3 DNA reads TGTGCCAGCAGCCCCGGGACTAGCGAGGATGCGCAGTATTTT. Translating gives CASSPGTSEDAQYF.

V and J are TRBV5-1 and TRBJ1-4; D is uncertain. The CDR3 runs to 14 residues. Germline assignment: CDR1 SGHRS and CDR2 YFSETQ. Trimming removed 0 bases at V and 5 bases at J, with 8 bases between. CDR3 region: CASSLGPPNEKLFF. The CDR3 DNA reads TGCGCCAGCAGCTTGGGGCCGCCGAATGAAAAACTGTTTTTT.

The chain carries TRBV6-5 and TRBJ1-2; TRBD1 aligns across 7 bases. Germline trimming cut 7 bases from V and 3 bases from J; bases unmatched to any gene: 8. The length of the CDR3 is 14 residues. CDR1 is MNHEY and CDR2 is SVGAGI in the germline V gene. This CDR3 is CASKATGLDYGYTF. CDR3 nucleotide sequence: TGTGCCAGCAAGGCGACAGGGTTGGACTATGGCTACACCTTC.

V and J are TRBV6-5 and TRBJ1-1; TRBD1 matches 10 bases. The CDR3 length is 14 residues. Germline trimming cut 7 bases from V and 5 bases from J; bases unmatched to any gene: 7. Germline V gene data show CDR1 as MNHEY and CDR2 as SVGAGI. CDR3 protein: CASIQTGGNTEAFF. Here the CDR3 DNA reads TGTGCCAGCATTCAGACAGGGGGCAATACTGAAGCTTTCTTT.

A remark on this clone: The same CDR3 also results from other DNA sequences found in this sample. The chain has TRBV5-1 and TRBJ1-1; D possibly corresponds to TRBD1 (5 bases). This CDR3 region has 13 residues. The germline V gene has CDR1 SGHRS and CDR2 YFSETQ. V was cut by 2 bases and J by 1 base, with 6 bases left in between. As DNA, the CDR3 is TGCGCCAGCAGCTTACAGGAGAACACTGAAGCTTTCTTT. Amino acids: CASSLQENTEAFF.

The CDR3 nucleotides read TGTGCCAGCAGTTATCGGACAGGGCCGAACACTGAAGCTTTCTTT. Protein product: CASSYRTGPNTEAFF. The chain employs TRBV6-6 and TRBJ1-1; 8 positions agree with TRBD1. This CDR3 comprises 15 residues. Trimming removed 3 bases from V and 1 base from J; junction bases left unmatched: 4. CDR1 is MNHNY, CDR2 SVGAGI, per germline (reference sequence).

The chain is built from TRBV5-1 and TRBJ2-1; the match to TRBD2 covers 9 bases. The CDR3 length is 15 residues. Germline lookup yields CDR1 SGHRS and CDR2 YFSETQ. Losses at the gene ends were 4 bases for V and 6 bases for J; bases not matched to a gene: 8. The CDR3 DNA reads TGCGCCAGCAGCATACGCGGGGGGGCTGGCAATGAGCAGTTCTTC. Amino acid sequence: CASSIRGGAGNEQFF.

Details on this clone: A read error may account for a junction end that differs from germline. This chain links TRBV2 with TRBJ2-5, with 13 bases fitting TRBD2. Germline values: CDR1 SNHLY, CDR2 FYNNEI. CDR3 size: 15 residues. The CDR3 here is CASNEWTSGGETQYF. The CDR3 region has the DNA TGTGCCAGCAATGAATGGACTAGCGGGGGAGAGACCCAGTACTTC.

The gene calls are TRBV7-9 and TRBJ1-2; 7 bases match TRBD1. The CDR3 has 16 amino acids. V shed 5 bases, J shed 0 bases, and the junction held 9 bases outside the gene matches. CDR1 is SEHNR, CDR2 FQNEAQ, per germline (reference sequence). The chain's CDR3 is CASSPTGVGANYGYTF. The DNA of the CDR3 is TGTGCCAGCAGCCCTACAGGGGTCGGGGCTAACTATGGCTACACCTTC.

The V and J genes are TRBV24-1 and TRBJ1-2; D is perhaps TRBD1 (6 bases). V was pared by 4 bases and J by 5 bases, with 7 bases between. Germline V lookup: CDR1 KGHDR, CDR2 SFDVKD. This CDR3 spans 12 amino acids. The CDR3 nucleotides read TGTGCCACCAGTGACAGGGGTTATGGCTACACCTTC. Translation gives CATSDRGYGYTF.

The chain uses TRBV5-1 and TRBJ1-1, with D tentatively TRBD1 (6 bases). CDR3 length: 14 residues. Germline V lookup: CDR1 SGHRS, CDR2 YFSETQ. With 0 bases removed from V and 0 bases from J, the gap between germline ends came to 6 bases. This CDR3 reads CASSLDRVNTEAFF. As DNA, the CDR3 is TGCGCCAGCAGCTTGGACAGGGTGAACACTGAAGCTTTCTTT.

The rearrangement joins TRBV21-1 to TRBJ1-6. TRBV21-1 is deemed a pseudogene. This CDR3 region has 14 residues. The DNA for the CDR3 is TGTGCCAGGGGAGGGTGGAGGGGTAATTCACCCCTCCACTTT. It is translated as CARGGWRGNSPLHF.

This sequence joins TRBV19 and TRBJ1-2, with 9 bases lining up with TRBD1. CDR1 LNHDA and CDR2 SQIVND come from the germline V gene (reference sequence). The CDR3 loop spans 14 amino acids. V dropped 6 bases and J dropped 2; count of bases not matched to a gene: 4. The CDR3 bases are TGTGCCAGTAGCCCTACAGGGGGCAACTATGGCTACACCTTC. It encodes CASSPTGGNYGYTF.

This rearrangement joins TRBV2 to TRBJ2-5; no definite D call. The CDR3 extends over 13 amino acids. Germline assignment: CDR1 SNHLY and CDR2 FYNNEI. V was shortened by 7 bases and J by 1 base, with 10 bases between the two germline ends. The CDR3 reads CASTLRLQETQYF. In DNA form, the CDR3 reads TGTGCCAGCACCCTGCGGCTCCAAGAGACCCAGTACTTC.

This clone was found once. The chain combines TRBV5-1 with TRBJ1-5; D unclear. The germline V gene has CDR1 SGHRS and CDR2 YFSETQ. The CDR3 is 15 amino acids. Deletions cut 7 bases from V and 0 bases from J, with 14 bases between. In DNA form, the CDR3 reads TGCGCCAGCTCGTCGGAGGGTCATAGCAATCAGCCCCAGCATTTT. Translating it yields CASSSEGHSNQPQHF.

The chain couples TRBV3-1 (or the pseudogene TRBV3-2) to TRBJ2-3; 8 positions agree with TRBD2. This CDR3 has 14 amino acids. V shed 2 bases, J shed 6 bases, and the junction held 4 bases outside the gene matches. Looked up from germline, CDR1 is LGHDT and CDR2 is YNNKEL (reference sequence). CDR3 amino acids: CASSQRAGADTQYF. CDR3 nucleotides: TGTGCCAGCAGCCAACGAGCGGGGGCGGATACGCAGTATTTT.

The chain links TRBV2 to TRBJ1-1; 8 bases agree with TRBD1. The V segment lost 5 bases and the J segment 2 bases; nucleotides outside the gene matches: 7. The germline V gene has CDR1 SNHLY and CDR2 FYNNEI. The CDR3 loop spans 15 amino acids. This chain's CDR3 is CASSKGQARNTEAFF. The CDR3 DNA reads TGTGCCAGCAGTAAGGGACAGGCCCGAAACACTGAAGCTTTCTTT.

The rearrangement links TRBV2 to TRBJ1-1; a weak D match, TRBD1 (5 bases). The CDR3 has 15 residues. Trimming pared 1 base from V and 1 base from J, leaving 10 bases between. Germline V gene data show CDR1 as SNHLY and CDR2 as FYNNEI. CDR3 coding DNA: TGTGCCAGCAGTGAAGTTGGGAGGGGGAACACTGAAGCTTTCTTT. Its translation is CASSEVGRGNTEAFF.

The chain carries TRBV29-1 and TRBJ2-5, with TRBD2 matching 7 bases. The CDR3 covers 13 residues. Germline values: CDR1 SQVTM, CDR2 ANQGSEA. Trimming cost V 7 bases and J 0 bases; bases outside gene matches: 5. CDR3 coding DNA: TGCAGCGCTGCCACTAGCGACCAAGAGACCCAGTACTTC. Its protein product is CSAATSDQETQYF.

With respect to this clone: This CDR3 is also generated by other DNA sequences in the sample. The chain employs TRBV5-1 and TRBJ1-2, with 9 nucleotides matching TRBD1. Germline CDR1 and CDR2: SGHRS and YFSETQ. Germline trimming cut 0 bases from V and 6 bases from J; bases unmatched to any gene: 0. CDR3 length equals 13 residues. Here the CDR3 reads CASSLGQGDGYTF. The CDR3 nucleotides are TGCGCCAGCAGCTTGGGACAGGGGGATGGCTACACCTTC.

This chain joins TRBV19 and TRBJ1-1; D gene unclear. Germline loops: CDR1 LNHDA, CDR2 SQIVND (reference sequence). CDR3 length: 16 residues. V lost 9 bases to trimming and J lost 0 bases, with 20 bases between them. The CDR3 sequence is CASYGRPGGMNTEAFF. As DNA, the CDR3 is TGTGCCAGCTACGGACGGCCTGGAGGGATGAACACTGAAGCTTTCTTT.

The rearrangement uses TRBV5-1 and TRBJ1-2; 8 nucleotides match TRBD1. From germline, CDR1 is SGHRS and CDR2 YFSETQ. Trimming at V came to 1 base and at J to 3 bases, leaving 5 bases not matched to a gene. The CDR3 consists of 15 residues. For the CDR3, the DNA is TGCGCCAGCAGCTTGTCGGCAGGGGGCGACTATGGCTACACCTTC. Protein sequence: CASSLSAGGDYGYTF.

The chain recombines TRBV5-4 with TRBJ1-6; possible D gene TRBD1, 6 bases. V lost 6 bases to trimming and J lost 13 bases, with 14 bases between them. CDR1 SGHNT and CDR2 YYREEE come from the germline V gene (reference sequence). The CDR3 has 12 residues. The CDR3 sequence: CASTDSFSPLHF. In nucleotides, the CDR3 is TGTGCCAGCACGGACAGTTTCTCCCCCCTCCACTTT.

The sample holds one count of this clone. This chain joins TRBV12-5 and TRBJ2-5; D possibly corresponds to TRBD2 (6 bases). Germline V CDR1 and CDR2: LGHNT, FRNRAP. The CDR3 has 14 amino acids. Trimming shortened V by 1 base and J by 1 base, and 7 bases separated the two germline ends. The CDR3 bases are TGTGCTAGTGGTTTGGGGACTATCCAAGAGACCCAGTACTTC. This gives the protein CASGLGTIQETQYF.